This T cell receptor beta chain was recovered during a study of T cell repertoires in cytomegalovirus infection. For the study at large: The study used recently identified HLA-C-restricted and well-studied HLA-B-restricted CMV epitopes. Matching HLA type, along with CMV infection, was indicated by public TCR beta signatures.

In the case of this clonotype: Its antigen is not identified.

The study, taken as a whole, reports: There were HLA-C-restricted CMV-specific TCR beta clonotypes dominating the ex vivo response. Public TCR beta family frequency separated CMV-and-HLA carriers, including in an independent cohort.

Germline loops: CDR1 MNHGY, CDR2 SAAAGT. The CDR3 extends over 14 amino acids. V was clipped by 5 bases and J by 1 base, with 11 bases between them. A single record per CDR3 protein comes from TCRdb applying MiXCR to the reads. The data contain about 830,000 distinct CDR3 sequences, 30% to 35% of them singletons. V and J are TRBV6-8 and TRBJ1-1; D call uncertain. The receptor was derived from a human donor in good health (CMV status not recorded). Some clones in this sample may be carry-over from other donors' samples. Sequencing was performed on cultured CD8+ T cells from PBMCs, taken from culture after CMV antigen stimulation. The CDR3 reads CASSPMSPNTEAFF. DNA for the CDR3: TGTGCCAGCAGTCCTATGTCACCGAACACTGAAGCTTTCTTT.